The entry below describes one T cell receptor (beta chain). Per the authors' pipeline: The assay estimated nucleated cells by amplifying reference gene primers. The assay was immunoSEQ multiplex PCR, and TCRdb's table has in-frame clones only and misses some. For V, J and clone size, that table is used; D and trimming come from the DNA. The data contain fewer than 200,000 clones, roughly 81% of them singletons. This sample was taken from a study of blood T cell repertoires in COVID-19. Study in general: COVID-19 samples, acute and convalescent, were from the United States, Italy and Spain.

This CDR3 contains 14 residues. Trimming cost V 4 bases and J 2 bases, with 10 bases left between them. Germline values: CDR1 SGHTA, CDR2 FQGNSA. The sample comprised peripheral blood. V and J are TRBV7-2 and TRBJ2-3; TRBD1 is a possible D gene (6 bases). This receptor was obtained from a man aged 40-50 years who had recovered from COVID-19. CDR3 coding DNA: TGTGCCAGCAGCTCTGACAGGTCCACAGATACGCAGTATTTT. Amino acid sequence: CASSSDRSTDTQYF.